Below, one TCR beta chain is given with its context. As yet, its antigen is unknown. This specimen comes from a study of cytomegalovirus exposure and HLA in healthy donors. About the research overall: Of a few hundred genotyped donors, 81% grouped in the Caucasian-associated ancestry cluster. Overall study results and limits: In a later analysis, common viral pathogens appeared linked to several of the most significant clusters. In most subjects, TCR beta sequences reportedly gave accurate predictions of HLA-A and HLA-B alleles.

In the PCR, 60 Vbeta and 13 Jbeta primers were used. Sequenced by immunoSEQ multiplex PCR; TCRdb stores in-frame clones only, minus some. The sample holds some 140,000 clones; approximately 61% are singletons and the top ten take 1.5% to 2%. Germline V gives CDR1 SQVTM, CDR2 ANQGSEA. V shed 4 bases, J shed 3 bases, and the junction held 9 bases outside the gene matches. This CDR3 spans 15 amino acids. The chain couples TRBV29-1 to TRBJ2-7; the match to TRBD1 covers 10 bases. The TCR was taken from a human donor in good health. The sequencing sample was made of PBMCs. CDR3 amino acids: CSVVGQGWYSYEQYF. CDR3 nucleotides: TGCAGCGTTGTGGGACAGGGGTGGTACAGCTACGAGCAGTACTTC.